Following are 13 T cell receptor beta chains from one sample sequenced in a study of blood T cells in healthy people across ages. Through a sample-barcoded 5' primer and a J-beta primer mix, a second PCR was run for 7 to 11 cycles. TCRdb re-analysed the 5' RACE reads in MiXCR, keeping a single row per CDR3 protein. The repertoire holds 1,100,000 or so distinct CDR3 sequences, with around 43% as singletons. The specimen was blood. These receptors all come from a woman aged 55-75 years in good health.

The V call is TRBV3-1, the J call TRBJ2-7; TRBD1 agrees at 7 bases. The CDR3 is 15 amino acids. Germline V CDR1 and CDR2: LGHDT, YNNKEL (reference sequence). With V trimmed by 3 bases and J by 3 bases, 8 bases remained unmatched. The CDR3 sequence: CASSQAHGTDYEQYF. The CDR3 DNA reads as TGTGCCAGCAGCCAGGCCCACGGGACAGACTACGAGCAGTACTTC.

In nucleotides, the CDR3 is TGTGCCAGCAGCCTTTTCGGGATTGGGGAGGAGACCCAGTACTTC. It translates to CASSLFGIGEETQYF. The chain carries TRBV7-7 and TRBJ2-5, with D perhaps matching TRBD2 (5 bases). The CDR3 loop spans 15 amino acids. Per the germline V gene, CDR1 is SSHAT and CDR2 is FNYEAQ (reference sequence). V was clipped by 5 bases and J by 5 bases, with 18 bases between them.

In its sample, this clonotype was seen a few times. In DNA form, the CDR3 reads TGTGCCAGCAGTTCCACAGGGTTTGGACAGCCCCAGCATTTT. Translating it yields CASSSTGFGQPQHF. V is TRBV12-3 or TRBV12-4 and J is TRBJ1-5; D perhaps matches TRBD1 (6 bases). The CDR3 has 14 amino acids. The ends were cut back, 4 bases at V and 7 bases at J, with 14 bases in the middle.

This clonotype was recorded a few times. The chain joins TRBV7-2 to TRBJ2-7, with a tentative D call TRBD2 (6 bases). CDR1 SGHTA and CDR2 FQGNSA come from the germline V gene. The V end was cut by 2 bases, the J end by 2 bases, with 28 bases between. The CDR3 totals 20 residues. This CDR3 reads CASSLLGPGSGPAGAYEQYF. CDR3 sequence (DNA): TGTGCCAGCAGCTTACTTGGGCCGGGTAGCGGTCCCGCGGGTGCCTACGAGCAGTACTTC.

In this sample, this clonotype turned up a few times. The rearrangement links TRBV12-3 or TRBV12-4 to TRBJ2-7; the match to TRBD2 covers 11 bases. Losses at the gene ends were 6 bases for V and 7 bases for J; bases not matched to a gene: 11. This CDR3 spans 15 amino acids. The chain's CDR3 is CASRTQLAGEGEQYF. The DNA of the CDR3 is TGTGCCAGCAGAACCCAACTAGCGGGAGAGGGTGAGCAGTACTTC.

This clonotype appeared a few times. The rearrangement joins TRBV3-1 to TRBJ2-5, with TRBD2 matching 9 bases. CDR1 and CDR2 from the germline V gene are LGHDT and YNNKEL (reference sequence). The CDR3 spans 16 residues. With 4 bases clipped from V and 4 bases from J, the junction kept 10 bases outside the gene matches. The CDR3 bases are TGTGCCAGCAGCCCTATAGCGGGAGCTTCGGCAGAGACCCAGTACTTC. Protein: CASSPIAGASAETQYF.

This clonotype has more than one count but fewer than ten. The chain uses TRBV7-4 and TRBJ2-1; 7 positions match TRBD2. V was clipped by 2 bases and J by 7 bases; unmatched bases: 8. The CDR3 covers 15 residues. Germline lookup yields CDR1 SGHVT and CDR2 SQSDAQ. For the CDR3, the DNA is TGTGCCAGCAGCTTAACGCGGGAGATTGGGAATGAGCAGTTCTTC. Its protein is CASSLTREIGNEQFF.

V and J are TRBV7-3 and TRBJ2-1, with D perhaps assigned TRBD1 or TRBD2 (5 bases each). The CDR3 runs to 19 residues. Germline CDR1 SGHTA, CDR2 FQGTGA. V shed 2 bases and J shed 0 bases, with 20 bases lying between them. Here the CDR3 reads CASSLRPLRAGLSYNEQFF. CDR3 nucleotide sequence: TGTGCCAGCAGCTTACGCCCCCTCAGGGCGGGTCTCTCCTACAATGAGCAGTTCTTC.

To note about this clonotype: A far larger clone is off by one base, so a read error is likely. The CDR3 protein is CASSLGLAGGHEQFF. CDR3 DNA sequence: TGTGCCAGCAGCTTAGGACTAGCGGGAGGCCATGAGCAGTTCTTC. The V call is TRBV7-2, the J call TRBJ2-1, with 13 bases that match TRBD2. The CDR3 totals 15 residues. V lost 1 base to trimming and J lost 8 bases; unmatched junction nucleotides: 2. CDR1 is SGHTA and CDR2 is FQGNSA in the germline V gene. The entire variable domain, with the rest obtained from reference TRBV7-2 and TRBJ2-1, is as follows: GAGVSQSPSNKVTEKGKDVELRCDPISGHTALYWYRQSLGQGLEFLIYFQGNSAPDKSGLPSDRFSAERTGGSVSTLTIQRTQQEDSAVYLCASSLGLAGGHEQFFGPGTRLTVL.

The chain links TRBV9 to TRBJ1-4; possible D gene TRBD1, 5 bases. The V and J ends lost 5 bases and 7 bases respectively, with 12 bases between them. The CDR3 is 13 residues long. Looked up from germline, CDR1 is SGDLS and CDR2 is YYNGEE. The CDR3: CASRRDGGEKLFF. The CDR3 DNA follows: TGTGCCAGCAGGAGAGATGGGGGTGAAAAACTGTTTTTT.

This clonotype was observed a handful of times. The chain uses TRBV3-1 and TRBJ2-1; TRBD1 or TRBD2 may be the D gene (5 bases each). The CDR3 totals 15 residues. V dropped 4 bases and J dropped 10 bases, with 20 bases sitting between them. Looked up from germline, CDR1 is LGHDT and CDR2 is YNNKEL (reference sequence). The CDR3: CASSPRVGAGGEQFF. The CDR3 DNA follows: TGTGCCAGCAGCCCCCGGGTAGGGGCTGGCGGGGAGCAGTTCTTC.

The rearrangement joins TRBV20-1 to TRBJ2-1; 9 bases fit TRBD1. From germline, CDR1 is DFQATT and CDR2 SNEGSKA (reference sequence). There are 13 residues in the CDR3. V dropped 5 bases and J dropped 5; count of bases not matched to a gene: 4. CDR3: CSAPGQGNNEQFF. In DNA, the CDR3 is TGCAGTGCTCCGGGACAGGGAAACAATGAGCAGTTCTTC.

This clonotype has more than one count but fewer than ten. The gene calls are TRBV5-1 and TRBJ2-4, with 9 positions matching TRBD1. The better agreement between TRBJ2-7 and the DNA end casts doubt on the J call. This CDR3 is 14 amino acids long. Per germline, CDR1 SGHRS and CDR2 YFSETQ. This chain's CDR3 is CASSPTGGNNEQYF. The CDR3 DNA sequence: TGCGCCAGCAGCCCGACAGGGGGTAATAACGAGCAGTACTTC.